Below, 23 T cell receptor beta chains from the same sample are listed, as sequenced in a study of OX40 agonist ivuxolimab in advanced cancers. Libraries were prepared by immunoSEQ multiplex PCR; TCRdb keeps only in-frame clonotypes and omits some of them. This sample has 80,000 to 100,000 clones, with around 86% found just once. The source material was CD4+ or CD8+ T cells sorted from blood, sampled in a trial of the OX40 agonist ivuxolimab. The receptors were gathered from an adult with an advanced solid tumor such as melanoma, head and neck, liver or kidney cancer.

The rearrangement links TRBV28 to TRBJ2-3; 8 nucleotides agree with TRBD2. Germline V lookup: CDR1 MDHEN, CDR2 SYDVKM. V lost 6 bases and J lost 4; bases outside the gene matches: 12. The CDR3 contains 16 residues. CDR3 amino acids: CASSTVGGVGADTQYF. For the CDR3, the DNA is TGTGCCAGCAGCACCGTCGGGGGGGTGGGGGCAGATACGCAGTATTTT.

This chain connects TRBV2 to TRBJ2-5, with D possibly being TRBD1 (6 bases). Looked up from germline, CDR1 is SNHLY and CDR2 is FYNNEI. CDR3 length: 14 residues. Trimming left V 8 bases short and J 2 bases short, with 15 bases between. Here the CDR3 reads CASYPTGQQETQYF. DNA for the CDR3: TGTGCCAGCTATCCGACAGGACAACAAGAGACCCAGTACTTC.

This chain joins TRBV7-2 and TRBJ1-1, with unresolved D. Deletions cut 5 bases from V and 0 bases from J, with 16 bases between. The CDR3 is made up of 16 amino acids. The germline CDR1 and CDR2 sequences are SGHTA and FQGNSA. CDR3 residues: CASSLNAIGLNTEAFF. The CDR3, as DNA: TGTGCCAGCAGCCTAAACGCCATAGGGCTGAACACTGAAGCTTTCTTT.

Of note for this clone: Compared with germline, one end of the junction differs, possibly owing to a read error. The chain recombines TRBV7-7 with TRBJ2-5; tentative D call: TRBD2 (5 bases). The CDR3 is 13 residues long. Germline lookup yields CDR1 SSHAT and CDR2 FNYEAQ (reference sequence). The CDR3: CASSSGFQETQYF. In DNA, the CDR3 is TGTGCTAGCAGCTCGGGATTCCAAGAGACCCAGTACTTC.

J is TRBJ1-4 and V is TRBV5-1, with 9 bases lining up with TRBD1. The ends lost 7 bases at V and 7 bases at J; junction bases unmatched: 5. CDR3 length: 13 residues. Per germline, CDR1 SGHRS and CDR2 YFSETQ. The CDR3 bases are TGCGCCAGCGGGGACAGGGAGAGTGAAAAACTGTTTTTT. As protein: CASGDRESEKLFF.

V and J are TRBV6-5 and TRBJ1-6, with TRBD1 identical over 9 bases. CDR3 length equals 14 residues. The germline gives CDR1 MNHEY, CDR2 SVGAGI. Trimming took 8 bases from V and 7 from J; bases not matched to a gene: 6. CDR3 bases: TGTGCCAGCCACCCAGACAGGGGGAATTCACCCCTCCACTTT. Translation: CASHPDRGNSPLHF.

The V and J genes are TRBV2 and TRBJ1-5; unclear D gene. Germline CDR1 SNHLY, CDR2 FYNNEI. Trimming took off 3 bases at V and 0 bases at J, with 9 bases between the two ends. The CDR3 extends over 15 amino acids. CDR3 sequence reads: CASSEEVNSNQPQHF. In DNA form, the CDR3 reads TGTGCCAGCAGTGAGGAGGTAAATAGCAATCAGCCCCAGCATTTT.

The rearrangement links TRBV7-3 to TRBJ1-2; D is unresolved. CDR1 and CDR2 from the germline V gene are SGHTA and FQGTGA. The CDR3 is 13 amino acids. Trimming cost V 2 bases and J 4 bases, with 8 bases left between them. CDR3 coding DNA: TGTGCCAGCAGCTTAGAACGGGGCTATGGCTACACCTTC. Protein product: CASSLERGYGYTF. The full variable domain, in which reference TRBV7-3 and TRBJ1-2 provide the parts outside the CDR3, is GAGVSQTPSNKVTEKGKYVELRCDPISGHTALYWYRQSLGQGPEFLIYFQGTGAADDSGLPNDRFFAVRPEGSVSTLKIQRTERGDSAVYLCASSLERGYGYTFGSGTRLTVV.

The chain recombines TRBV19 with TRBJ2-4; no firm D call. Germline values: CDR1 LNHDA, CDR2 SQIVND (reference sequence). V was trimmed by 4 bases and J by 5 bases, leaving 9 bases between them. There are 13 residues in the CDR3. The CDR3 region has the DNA TGTGCCAGTAGTAGCACCTGGGAAAACATTCAGTACTTC. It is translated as CASSSTWENIQYF.

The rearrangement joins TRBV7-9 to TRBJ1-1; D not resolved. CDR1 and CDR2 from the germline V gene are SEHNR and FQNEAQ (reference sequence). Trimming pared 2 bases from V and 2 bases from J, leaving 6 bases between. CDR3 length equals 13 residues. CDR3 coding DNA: TGTGCCAGCAGCTTACACAGCAACACTGAAGCTTTCTTT. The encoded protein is CASSLHSNTEAFF.

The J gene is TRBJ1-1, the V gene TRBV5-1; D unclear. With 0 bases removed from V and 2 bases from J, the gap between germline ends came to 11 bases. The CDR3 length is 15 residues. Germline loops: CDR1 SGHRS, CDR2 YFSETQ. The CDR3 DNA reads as TGCGCCAGCAGCTTGGAAGGATGGCGAAACACTGAAGCTTTCTTT. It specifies CASSLEGWRNTEAFF.

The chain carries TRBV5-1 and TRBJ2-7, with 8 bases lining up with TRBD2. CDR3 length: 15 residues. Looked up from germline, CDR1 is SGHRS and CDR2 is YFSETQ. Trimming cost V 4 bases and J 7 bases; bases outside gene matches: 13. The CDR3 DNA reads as TGCGCCAGCAGCCCCGGAACGTTGTCGGGGGGGGAGCAGTACTTC. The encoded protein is CASSPGTLSGGEQYF.

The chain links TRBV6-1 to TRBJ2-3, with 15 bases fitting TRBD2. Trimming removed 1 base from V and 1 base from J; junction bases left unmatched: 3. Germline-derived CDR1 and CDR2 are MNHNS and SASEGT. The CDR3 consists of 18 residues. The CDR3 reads CASSEGTSGGAGTDTQYF. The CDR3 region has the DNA TGTGCCAGCAGTGAAGGGACTAGCGGGGGGGCGGGCACAGATACGCAGTATTTT.

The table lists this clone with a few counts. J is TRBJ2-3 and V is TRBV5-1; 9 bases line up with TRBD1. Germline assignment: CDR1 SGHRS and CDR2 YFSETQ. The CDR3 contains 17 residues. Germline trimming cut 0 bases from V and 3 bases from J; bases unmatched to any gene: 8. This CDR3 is CASSLGVTGGMTDTQYF. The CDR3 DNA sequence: TGCGCCAGCAGCTTGGGGGTGACAGGGGGTATGACAGATACGCAGTATTTT.

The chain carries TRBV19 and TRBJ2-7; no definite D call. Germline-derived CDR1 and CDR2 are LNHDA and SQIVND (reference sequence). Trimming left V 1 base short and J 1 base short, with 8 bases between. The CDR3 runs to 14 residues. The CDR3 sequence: CASSIADNSYEQYF. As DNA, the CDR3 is TGTGCCAGTAGTATAGCCGACAATTCCTACGAGCAGTACTTC.

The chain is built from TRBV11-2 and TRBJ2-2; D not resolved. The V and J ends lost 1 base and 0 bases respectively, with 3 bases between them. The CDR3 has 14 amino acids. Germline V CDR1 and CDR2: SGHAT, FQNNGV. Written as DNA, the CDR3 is TGTGCCAGCAGCTTAGCGGCGAACACCGGGGAGCTGTTTTTT. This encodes CASSLAANTGELFF.

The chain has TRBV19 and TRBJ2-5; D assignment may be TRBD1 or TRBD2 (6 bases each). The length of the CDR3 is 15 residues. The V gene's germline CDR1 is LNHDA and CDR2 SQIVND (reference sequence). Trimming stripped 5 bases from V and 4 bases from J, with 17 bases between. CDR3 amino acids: CASSLGRGAGETQYF. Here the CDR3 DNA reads TGTGCCAGTAGTCTCGGTAGGGGGGCTGGAGAGACCCAGTACTTC.

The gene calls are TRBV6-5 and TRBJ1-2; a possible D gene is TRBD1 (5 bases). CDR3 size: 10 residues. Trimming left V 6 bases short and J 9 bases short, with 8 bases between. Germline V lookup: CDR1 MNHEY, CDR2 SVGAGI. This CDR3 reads CASRDTSYTF. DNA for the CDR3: TGTGCCAGCAGGGACACAAGCTACACCTTC.

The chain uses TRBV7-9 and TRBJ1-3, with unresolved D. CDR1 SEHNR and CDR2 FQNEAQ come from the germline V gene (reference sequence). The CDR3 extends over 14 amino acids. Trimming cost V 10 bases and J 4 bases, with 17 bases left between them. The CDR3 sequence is CATDPRADGNTIYF. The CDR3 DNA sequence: TGTGCCACCGACCCCCGGGCCGACGGAAACACCATATATTTT.

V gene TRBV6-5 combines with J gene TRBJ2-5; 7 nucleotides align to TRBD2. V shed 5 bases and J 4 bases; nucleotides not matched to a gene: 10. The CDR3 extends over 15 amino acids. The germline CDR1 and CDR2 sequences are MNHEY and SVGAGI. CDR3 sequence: CASSGTAGRLETQYF. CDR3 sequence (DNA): TGTGCCAGCAGTGGAACAGCGGGGCGCCTAGAGACCCAGTACTTC.

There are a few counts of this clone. The CDR3 nucleotides read TGTGCCAGCAGCTTAGGGGCAGGGGTCTCGGAAAAACTGTTTTTT. Its protein product is CASSLGAGVSEKLFF. The chain is built from TRBV7-6 and TRBJ1-4; TRBD1 is a possible D gene (6 bases). Germline V CDR1 and CDR2: SGHVS, FNYEAQ. The CDR3 totals 15 residues. Trimming pared 1 base from V and 8 bases from J, leaving 14 bases between. Drawing the rest from reference TRBV7-6 and TRBJ1-4, the complete variable domain is GAGVSQSPRYKVTKRGQDVALRCDPISGHVSLYWYRQALGQGPEFLTYFNYEAQQDKSGLPNDRFSAERPEGSISTLTIQRTEQRDSAMYRCASSLGAGVSEKLFFGSGTQLSVL.

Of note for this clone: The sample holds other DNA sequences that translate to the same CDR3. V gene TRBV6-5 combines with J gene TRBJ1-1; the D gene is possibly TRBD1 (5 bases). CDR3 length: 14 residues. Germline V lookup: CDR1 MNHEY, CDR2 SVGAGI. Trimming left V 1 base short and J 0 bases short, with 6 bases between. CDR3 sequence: CASSYWGMNTEAFF. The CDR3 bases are TGTGCCAGCAGTTACTGGGGCATGAACACTGAAGCTTTCTTT.

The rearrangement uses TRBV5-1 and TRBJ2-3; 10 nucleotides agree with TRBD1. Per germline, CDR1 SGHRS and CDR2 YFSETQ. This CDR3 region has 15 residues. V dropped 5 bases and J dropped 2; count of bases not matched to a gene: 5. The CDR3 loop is CASSGRQGATDTQYF. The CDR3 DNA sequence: TGCGCCAGCAGTGGGAGACAGGGGGCCACAGATACGCAGTATTTT.